Presented here are 26 T cell receptor beta chains from one specimen sequenced in a study of T cells in women clearing cervical HPV infection. Profiled with immunoSEQ multiplex PCR; TCRdb holds only in-frame clones, not every one. The sample has approximately 16,000 clones; the top ten hold about 7.2%. Material: blood buffy coat. The receptors derive from a woman aged 18 to 75 with a cervical HPV16 infection that either progressed to CIN3+ or cleared (not recorded which).

Of note for this clone: The read ends 3 residues early relative to the CDR3; the germline J gene fills the gap. The chain links TRBV4-1 to TRBJ1-5; 10 nucleotides line up with TRBD1. The CDR3 sequence is 16 residues long. The ends lost 4 bases at V and 0 bases at J; junction bases unmatched: 3. Germline V gene data show CDR1 as MGHRA and CDR2 as YSYEKL. CDR3: CASSRGQGISNQPQHF. Incomplete CDR3 DNA: TGCGCCAGCAGCCGGGGACAGGGGATTAGCAATCAGCCC.

In the case of this clone: The read finishes 3 residues shy of the CDR3 end, and the germline J gene is used to complete it. The J gene is TRBJ2-3, the V gene TRBV2, with TRBD2 as a possible D gene (5 bases). With 4 bases removed from V and 4 bases from J, the gap between germline ends came to 9 bases. The CDR3 has 13 residues. Germline CDR1 is SNHLY and CDR2 is FYNNEI. CDR3: CASSGGPADTQYF. The CDR3 DNA, read in part, is TGTGCCAGCAGTGGAGGGCCGGCAGATACG.

A word on this clone: Read data end 3 residues before the CDR3 end; the end is taken from the germline J gene. The gene calls are TRBV5-5 and TRBJ2-5; 8 bases map to TRBD1. With 6 bases clipped from V and 2 bases from J, the junction kept 9 bases outside the gene matches. The CDR3 consists of 15 residues. Germline V gene sequence: CDR1 SGHKS, CDR2 YYEKEE (reference sequence). The DNA read from the CDR3 is TGTGCCAGCACCCCGGGACAGGCCAGGCAAGAGACC. This translates into CASTPGQARQET. The entire CDR3 reads CASTPGQARQETQYF.

In the case of this clone: The read comes to an end 3 residues before the CDR3 does, leaving the germline J gene to fill in the end. The chain has TRBV24-1 and TRBJ1-5, with D possibly TRBD1 on 5 matching bases. CDR1 is KGHDR and CDR2 is SFDVKD in the germline V gene. The V gene lost 7 bases and the J gene lost 8 bases, with 8 bases spanning the gap. The CDR3 has 11 amino acids. CDR3 in amino acids: CATRPGEPQHF. The sequenced part of the CDR3 DNA is TGTGCCACCAGACCGGGGGAGCCC.

To note about this clone: The read falls 3 residues short of the CDR3 end, and the missing part is taken from the germline J gene. The rearrangement links TRBV10-2 to TRBJ1-2; 9 nucleotides match TRBD1. This CDR3 comprises 15 residues. Unmatched junction bases numbered 4, after V lost 4 bases and J lost 1 base. The germline V gene encodes CDR1 WSHSY and CDR2 SAAADI. The DNA read from the CDR3 is TGCGCCAGCAGTGGACCGGGACAGGGTAACTATGGC. Residues: CASSGPGQGNYG. In full, the CDR3 reads CASSGPGQGNYGYTF.

Points on this clone: The read ends 3 residues shy of where the CDR3 ends; the end is completed using the germline J gene. The chain combines TRBV4-2 with TRBJ2-7; D remains unclear. The CDR3 has 12 amino acids. Trimming stripped 4 bases from V and 0 bases from J, with 4 bases between. Germline V gives CDR1 LGHNA, CDR2 YNFKEQ. This CDR3 reads CASSPNSYEQYF. CDR3 bases read: TGTGCCAGCAGCCCCAACTCCTACGAG.

In regard to this clone: The CDR3 extends 3 residues past the end of the read, so its final part is completed from the germline J gene. The chain employs TRBV5-1 and TRBJ2-5; 9 nucleotides agree with TRBD2. The CDR3 runs to 15 residues. CDR1 is SGHRS, CDR2 YFSETQ, per germline. The ends lost 6 bases at V and 5 bases at J; junction bases unmatched: 11. The CDR3 is CASTIAGEIRETQYF. CDR3 bases read: TGCGCCAGCACAATAGCGGGGGAAATTCGGGAGACC. Drawing the rest from reference TRBV5-1 and TRBJ2-5, the complete variable domain is KAGVTQTPRYLIKTRGQQVTLSCSPISGHRSVSWYQQTPGQGLQFLFEYFSETQRNKGNFPGRFSGRQFSNSRSEMNVSTLELGDSALYLCASTIAGEIRETQYFGPGTRLLVL.

Concerning this clone itself: From the germline J gene comes the end of the CDR3, since the read stops 3 residues before it. This chain uses TRBV30 with TRBJ1-5, with D perhaps matching TRBD1 (6 bases). Germline V gene lookup returns CDR1 GTSNPN and CDR2 SVGIG (reference sequence). Trimming removed 5 bases at V and 0 bases at J, with 11 bases between. The CDR3 covers 14 residues. Partial CDR3 DNA: TGTGCCTGGGCTAGGACAGTTAGCAATCAGCCC. Its protein is CAWARTVSNQP. The entire CDR3 sequence reads CAWARTVSNQPQHF.

A note on this clone: The CDR3 is cut off 3 residues early in the read; its end comes from the germline J gene. The rearrangement uses TRBV5-6 and TRBJ1-1, with a weak D call TRBD1 (5 bases). V was clipped by 5 bases and J by 6 bases, with 14 bases between them. CDR3 length: 13 amino acids. Germline V CDR1 and CDR2: SGHDT, YYEEEE. The DNA read from the CDR3 is TGTGCCAGCAGTCTTGGGAGGGGTGCTGAA. Translated, it gives CASSLGRGAE. The entire CDR3 sequence reads CASSLGRGAEAFF. The full variable domain, with the rest looked up from reference TRBV5-6 and TRBJ1-1, is DAGVTQSPTHLIKTRGQQVTLRCSPKSGHDTVSWYQQALGQGPQFIFQYYEEEERQRGNFPDRFSGHQFPNYSSELNVNALLLGDSALYLCASSLGRGAEAFFGQGTRLTVV.

A remark on this clone: With the read ending 3 residues before the CDR3 end, the germline J gene is used to fill in that end. V is TRBV11-2 and J is TRBJ1-4; no firm D call. The length of the CDR3 is 15 residues. V was shortened by 0 bases and J by 7 bases, with 12 bases between the two germline ends. Germline V gene lookup returns CDR1 SGHAT and CDR2 FQNNGV. The CDR3 DNA, read in part, is TGTGCCAGCAGCTTAGAATATGCGCGTTTTGAAAAA. Translated: CASSLEYARFEK. The whole CDR3 sequence reads CASSLEYARFEKLFF. The full variable domain, rest sourced from reference TRBV11-2 and TRBJ1-4, is EAGVAQSPRYKIIEKRQSVAFWCNPISGHATLYWYQQILGQGPKLLIQFQNNGVVDDSQLPKDRFSAERLKGVDSTLKIQPAKLEDSAVYLCASSLEYARFEKLFFGSGTQLSVL.

Turning to this clone: The CDR3 goes on 3 residues after the read ends, and that part is filled in from the germline J gene. The chain combines TRBV2 with TRBJ1-5, with D perhaps TRBD1 (5 bases). This CDR3 comprises 16 residues. Germline V lookup: CDR1 SNHLY, CDR2 FYNNEI. V lost 4 bases to trimming and J lost 3 bases, with 16 bases between them. The CDR3 region is CASSAVDRTHNQPQHF. The sequenced CDR3 bases are TGTGCCAGCAGTGCTGTTGACCGGACACACAATCAGCCC.

The chain's CDR3 is CASSTGTAYEQYF. Incomplete CDR3 DNA: TGTGCCAGCAGCACTGGGACAGCCTACGAG. The genes are TRBV7-2 and TRBJ2-7, with 7 bases matching TRBD1. Read data end 3 residues before the CDR3 end; the end is taken from the germline J gene. The CDR3 length is 13 residues. The ends lost 5 bases at V and 2 bases at J; junction bases unmatched: 3. Germline values: CDR1 SGHTA, CDR2 FQGNSA.

By frequency, this clone registers medium-sized. This CDR3 reads CASSTPGQPFYGYTF. The covered CDR3 bases are TGTGCCAGCAGCACCCCGGGACAGCCGTTCTATGGC. The chain links TRBV7-9 to TRBJ1-2; 7 positions agree with TRBD1. Read sequence stops 3 residues before the CDR3 end, and the germline J gene provides the missing end. There are 15 residues in the CDR3. J was trimmed by 4 bases and V by 5 bases; bases with no gene match: 10. The germline CDR1 and CDR2 sequences are SEHNR and FQNEAQ (reference sequence). The full variable domain, rest sourced from reference TRBV7-9 and TRBJ1-2, is DTGVSQNPRHKITKRGQNVTFRCDPISEHNRLYWYRQTLGQGPEFLTYFQNEAQLEKSRLLSDRFSAERPKGSFSTLEIQRTEQGDSAMYLCASSTPGQPFYGYTFGSGTRLTVV.

In the case of this clone: One junction end does not reproduce the germline sequence, and a read error may be involved. The CDR3 goes on 3 residues after the read ends, and that part is filled in from the germline J gene. The chain combines TRBV7-3 with TRBJ2-2; no clear D. This CDR3 comprises 14 residues. Germline V gives CDR1 SGHTA, CDR2 FQGTGA. The CDR3 is CANSLRASTGELFF. CDR3 DNA, as far as it was read: TGTGCCAACAGCTTAAGGGCTTCTACCGGGGAG. The entire variable domain, with the rest obtained from reference TRBV7-3 and TRBJ2-2, is as follows: GAGVSQTPSNKVTEKGKYVELRCDPISGHTALYWYRQSLGQGPEFLIYFQGTGAADDSGLPNDRFFAVRPEGSVSTLKIQRTERGDSAVYLCANSLRASTGELFFGEGSRLTVL.

In regard to this clone: Read sequence stops 3 residues before the CDR3 end, and the germline J gene provides the missing end. The chain employs TRBV24-1 and TRBJ1-2, with no clear D. The length of the CDR3 is 14 residues. Germline-derived CDR1 and CDR2 are KGHDR and SFDVKD. Trimming left V 3 bases short and J 3 bases short, with 10 bases between. The DNA read from the CDR3 is TGTGCCACCAGTGATCCAGACACATACTATGGC. Translation gives CATSDPDTYYG. From start to end, the CDR3 is CATSDPDTYYGYTF.

Regarding this clone: The CDR3 end lies 3 residues beyond the end of the read and is filled in from the germline J gene. This chain links TRBV2 with TRBJ2-2; 9 positions match TRBD2. The CDR3 has 14 amino acids. Trimming removed 6 bases from V and 5 bases from J; junction bases left unmatched: 4. Germline V CDR1 and CDR2: SNHLY, FYNNEI. The CDR3 sequence is CASRVSGGTGELFF. The part of the CDR3 DNA that was read is TGTGCCAGCAGAGTTAGCGGGGGAACCGGGGAG.

Regarding this clone: The read finishes 3 residues shy of the CDR3 end, and the germline J gene is used to complete it. The chain is built from TRBV5-1 and TRBJ1-6; weak D call: TRBD1 (5 bases). Germline V lookup: CDR1 SGHRS, CDR2 YFSETQ. This CDR3 is built from 14 residues. Trimming stripped 2 bases from V and 5 bases from J, with 8 bases between. The sequenced CDR3 bases are TGCGCCAGCAGCTTCGACAGCAATAATTCACCC. It is translated as CASSFDSNNSP. The entire CDR3 sequence reads CASSFDSNNSPLHF.

Partial CDR3 DNA: TGTGCCAGCTCACCACAAAGGGGAGGACAGTCAGATACG. Translated: CASSPQRGGQSDT. The full-length CDR3 reads as CASSPQRGGQSDTQYF. This sequence joins TRBV18 and TRBJ2-3; D possibly uses TRBD1 or TRBD2 (6 bases each). From the germline J gene comes the end of the CDR3, since the read stops 3 residues before it. V was cut by 1 base and J by 4 bases, with 15 bases left in between. CDR1 is KGHSH and CDR2 is LQKENI in the germline V gene. The CDR3 is 16 amino acids.

About this clone: The read falls 3 residues short of the CDR3 end, and the missing part is taken from the germline J gene. The V and J genes are TRBV7-2 and TRBJ2-5, with 7 bases matching TRBD2. Germline V gene sequence: CDR1 SGHTA, CDR2 FQGNSA. With 5 bases clipped from V and 1 base from J, the junction kept 4 bases outside the gene matches. This CDR3 contains 14 residues. CDR3 DNA (partial): TGTGCCAGCAGCCCAGGCGGGGGCCAAGAGACC. This codes for CASSPGGGQET. The whole CDR3 protein is CASSPGGGQETQYF.

With regard to this clone: The read gets to within 3 residues of the CDR3 end, and the germline J gene fills in the rest. The chain is built from TRBV20-1 and TRBJ2-6; D may be TRBD1 (6 bases). Germline V gene lookup returns CDR1 DFQATT and CDR2 SNEGSKA (reference sequence). The CDR3 is made up of 16 amino acids. V shed 5 bases and J shed 8 bases, with 22 bases lying between them. CDR3 residues: CSAAAAGTGNPNVLTF. CDR3 DNA (partial): TGCAGTGCTGCAGCAGCAGGAACAGGGAATCCCAACGTC.

As to this clone: The sequenced fragment ends 3 residues before the CDR3 boundary, so the rest is inferred from the germline J gene. This rearrangement joins TRBV4-1 to TRBJ1-6, with D hard to call. Trimming took off 2 bases at V and 4 bases at J, with 9 bases between the two ends. The CDR3 runs to 15 residues. The germline gives CDR1 MGHRA, CDR2 YSYEKL. CDR3 loop: CASSQNGRYNSPLHF. CDR3 DNA, as far as it was read: TGCGCCAGCAGCCAAAACGGTCGATATAATTCACCC.

Remarks on this clone: The CDR3 goes on 3 residues after the read ends, and that part is filled in from the germline J gene. V is TRBV18 and J is TRBJ1-2; tentative D call: TRBD1 (6 bases). This CDR3 contains 18 residues. With 1 base removed from V and 0 bases from J, the gap between germline ends came to 18 bases. Per germline, CDR1 KGHSH and CDR2 LQKENI. The CDR3 reads CASSPLATGPISNYGYTF. Partial CDR3 DNA: TGTGCCAGCTCACCACTTGCGACAGGTCCTATTTCTAACTATGGC.

Concerning this clone: The read terminates 3 residues ahead of where the CDR3 ends, so the germline J gene completes it. V usage is TRBV2 and J usage is TRBJ2-3, with 14 bases identical to TRBD2. There are 15 residues in the CDR3. CDR1 and CDR2 from the germline V gene are SNHLY and FYNNEI. V trimming: 6 bases; J trimming: 4 bases; junction bases outside the gene matches: 3. The CDR3 loop is CASRLTSGGADTQYF. The sequenced CDR3 bases are TGTGCCAGCAGGCTGACTAGCGGGGGGGCAGATACG.

Regarding this clone: The CDR3 extends 3 residues past the end of the read, so its final part is completed from the germline J gene. The chain recombines TRBV20-1 with TRBJ1-6; 8 positions match TRBD1. This CDR3 contains 13 residues. V trimming: 7 bases; J trimming: 5 bases; junction bases outside the gene matches: 4. Germline V gene lookup returns CDR1 DFQATT and CDR2 SNEGSKA (reference sequence). The CDR3 is CSVQGANNSPLHF. Incomplete CDR3 DNA: TGCAGTGTCCAGGGGGCCAATAATTCACCC.

With regard to this clone: Coverage ceases 3 residues before the CDR3 finishes, and the germline J gene fills in the end. J is TRBJ2-1 and V is TRBV11-3; 7 nucleotides agree with TRBD1. This CDR3 spans 15 amino acids. CDR1 is SGHNT, CDR2 YENEEA, per germline. The V segment lost 4 bases and the J segment 0 bases; nucleotides outside the gene matches: 3. The sequenced part of the CDR3 DNA is TGTGCCAGCAGCTCGACAGGGAGCTCCTACAATGAG. Translation: CASSSTGSSYNE. The complete CDR3 protein is CASSSTGSSYNEQFF.

This CDR3 is CASSDGLAGVYEQYF. The covered CDR3 bases are TGCGCCAGCAGCGATGGACTAGCGGGGGTATACGAG. The gene calls are TRBV10-1 and TRBJ2-7; 13 positions agree with TRBD2. The read ends 3 residues shy of where the CDR3 ends; the end is completed using the germline J gene. The CDR3 runs 15 residues. V lost 6 bases to trimming and J lost 4 bases; unmatched junction nucleotides: 6. Germline V gene sequence: CDR1 WNHNN, CDR2 SYGVQD (reference sequence).